Listed below are T cell receptor beta chains from one sample, sequenced in a study of patients and donors after allogeneic stem cell transplantation. TCRdb ran MiXCR on the RT-PCR reads and lists one entry per CDR3 protein. Of about 410,000 distinct CDR3 sequences in the sample, about a sixth were seen once. The sequenced sample was blood, either unsorted or a sorted T cell fraction (not recorded which). These receptors originate from a human donor who was either an allogeneic HSCT recipient or a stem cell or donor lymphocyte infusion donor (not recorded which). It is not recorded whose cells these are; they may come from a transplant donor. Both conserved end residues are part of each CDR3. A D gene is named only where the DNA matches it firmly. Expanded clones get a size class; other rows say once, few or many, or leave the size out.

clone_size	v_call	d_call	j_call	cdr3_nt	cdr3_aa
few	TRBV20-1	-	TRBJ2-1	TGCAGTGCTCCACATGGGAGCTCCTACAATGAGCAGTTCTTC	CSAPHGSSYNEQFF
-	TRBV19	TRBD2	TRBJ2-7	TGTGCCAGTAGCGATACCACTAGCGGGAGGAGGTACGAGCAGTACTTC	CASSDTTSGRRYEQYF
-	TRBV6-5	TRBD1	TRBJ2-7	TGTGCCAGCAGTTACGCTAGGCCCGGGACAGCCGTCTCCTACGAGCAGTACTTC	CASSYARPGTAVSYEQYF
few	TRBV3-1	TRBD2	TRBJ2-7	TGTGCCAGCAGCCAAGATGAGTGGGCGGGAGGGCACCCTTACGAGCAGTACTTC	CASSQDEWAGGHPYEQYF
few	TRBV12-3/TRBV12-4	-	TRBJ2-2	TGTGCCAGCAGTTTAGACAGGGCCCCGAACACCGGGGAGCTGTTTTTT	CASSLDRAPNTGELFF
-	TRBV5-6	TRBD2	TRBJ2-1	TGTGCCAGCAGCTTTTATACTAGCGGGGGACTTATTCACAATGAGCAGTTCTTC	CASSFYTSGGLIHNEQFF
-	TRBV20-1	-	TRBJ1-2	TGCAGTGGGTTCAAGACGTCGGGGGCTCGCGTCTATGGCTACACCTTC	CSGFKTSGARVYGYTF
-	TRBV5-1	-	TRBJ2-5	TGCGCCAGCTACTCTGCGCCGGGGCCAGGGACCCAGTACTTC	CASYSAPGPGTQYF
once	TRBV9	-	TRBJ2-7	TGTGCCAGCAGCCCCGGGGCTGGGGAGCAGTACTTC	CASSPGAGEQYF
many	TRBV12-3/TRBV12-4	-	TRBJ2-7	TGTGCCAGCACATTACAGGGGAGGGAGCAGTACTTC	CASTLQGREQYF
-	TRBV4-3	-	TRBJ1-1	TGCGCCAGCAGCCAAGCACCAGGACGGTTGGGCACTGAAGCTTTCTTT	CASSQAPGRLGTEAFF
-	TRBV27	-	TRBJ1-5	TGTGCCAGCAGTTTTTCGATAGGCTCACCCCAGCATTTT	CASSFSIGSPQHF
few	TRBV2	TRBD2	TRBJ2-1	TGTGCCAGCAGTGAATTCGGACTAGCAAGCGAGCAGTTCTTC	CASSEFGLASEQFF
-	TRBV4-1	-	TRBJ2-1	TGCGCCAGCAGCCAACCCGCGCGGGAAAGAGACAATGAGCAGTTCTTC	CASSQPARERDNEQFF
few	TRBV5-1	-	TRBJ1-1	TGCGCCAGCACCTCTGGGGGGTCTGAAGCTTTCTTT	CASTSGGSEAFF
-	TRBV10-3	-	TRBJ1-5	TGTGCCATCAGTGGAGGGGATGGCGAACAGCCCCAGCATTTT	CAISGGDGEQPQHF
-	TRBV21-1	-	TRBJ2-3	TGTGCCAGCAGCCCCTACCAGCTTACGCAGTATTTT	CASSPYQLTQYF
-	TRBV6-1	-	TRBJ2-2	TGTGTCAGCCTTATCCCCTCGTCCGGGGAGCTGTTTTTT	CVSLIPSSGELFF
-	TRBV21-1	-	TRBJ1-1	TGTGCCAGCAGCAAGGGCAGGGGGTTAGAGGTTACTGAAGCTTTCTTT	CASSKGRGLEVTEAFF
many	TRBV20-1	-	TRBJ1-5	TGCAGTGCTAGAACTGGGACACCCCCCCAGCATTTT	CSARTGTPPQHF
few	TRBV11-2	TRBD1	TRBJ2-7	TGTGCCAGCAGCTTAATTCAGGGGGAATACGAGCAGTACTTC	CASSLIQGEYEQYF
-	TRBV5-5	-	TRBJ2-7	TGTGCCAGCAGCCAAACAGCTTGGGGGACCTACGAGCAGTACTTC	CASSQTAWGTYEQYF
-	TRBV7-9	TRBD2	TRBJ2-2	TGTGCCAGCAGCTCCTTACCGGGAGGATTCACCGGGGAGCTGTTTTTT	CASSSLPGGFTGELFF
few	TRBV7-2	-	TRBJ2-6	TGTGCCAGCAGCTTAGAATCCCTGGGGGCCAACGTCCTGACTTTC	CASSLESLGANVLTF
many	TRBV5-1	TRBD1	TRBJ2-5	TGCGCCAGCAGCCGACAGGGGTCAGAGACCCAGTACTTC	CASSRQGSETQYF
-	TRBV7-9	-	TRBJ2-7	TGTGCCAGTAGCACTCCCTACGAGCAGTACTTC	CASSTPYEQYF
-	TRBV6-1	TRBD2	TRBJ2-1	TGTGCCAGCAGCCAGACTAGCGGGAGTTTTGAGCAGTTCTTC	CASSQTSGSFEQFF
few	TRBV20-1	TRBD1	TRBJ2-5	TGCAGTGCGCAGACAGGGCTAGAGACCCAGTACTTC	CSAQTGLETQYF
-	TRBV20-1	-	TRBJ2-5	TGCAGTGCTGTGACCGGGACTTCCCAAGAGACCCAGTACTTC	CSAVTGTSQETQYF
-	TRBV24-1	-	TRBJ2-2	TGTGCCACCAGTGAGCCACAGGGTAAAAAGGACACCGGGGAGCTGTTTTTT	CATSEPQGKKDTGELFF
-	TRBV3-1	-	TRBJ1-5	TGTGCCAGCAGCCAAGACACCTCCAATCAGCCCCAGCATTTT	CASSQDTSNQPQHF
many	TRBV25-1	-	TRBJ1-1	TGTGCCAGCACAGGGACACCAGACCCTGAAGCTTTCTTT	CASTGTPDPEAFF
many	TRBV4-2	-	TRBJ2-3	TGTGCCAGCAGCCTGCAGCGCGGCGGTAGCACAGATACGCAGTATTTT	CASSLQRGGSTDTQYF
few	TRBV15	TRBD1	TRBJ1-5	TGTGCCACCAGCAGAGATTGGGGAGGGGGCGATCGTCAGCCCCAGCATTTT	CATSRDWGGGDRQPQHF
-	TRBV9	TRBD2	TRBJ2-3	TGTGCCAGCAGCGTGACTAGCGGGGGGGCTTTAGATACGCAGTATTTT	CASSVTSGGALDTQYF
few	TRBV6-1	-	TRBJ2-1	TGTGCCAGCACCCGAACTTCTTTAGGGGAGCAGTTCTTC	CASTRTSLGEQFF
-	TRBV18	-	TRBJ1-2	TGTGCCAGCTCACACGGGACGACCTATGGCTACACCTTC	CASSHGTTYGYTF
few	TRBV7-8	-	TRBJ2-1	TGTGCCAGCAGCCCAAGGTGGGAGGCCAATGAGCAGTTCTTC	CASSPRWEANEQFF
many	TRBV12-3/TRBV12-4	TRBD2	TRBJ2-1	TGTGCCAGCAGCTTAGGGACTAGCGGAAATGAGCAGTTCTTC	CASSLGTSGNEQFF
few	TRBV20-1	TRBD2	TRBJ2-5	TGCAGTGCACCCCCTCCGGGAGGGCTCCAAGAGACCCAGTACTTC	CSAPPPGGLQETQYF
many	TRBV7-9	-	TRBJ1-2	TGTGCCAGCAGCTTAGTAAACAGCCTGCGAGGCTACACCTTC	CASSLVNSLRGYTF
few	TRBV7-2	-	TRBJ2-7	TGTGCCAGCAGCTTACAGGGTGGTGGGGCCTACGAGCAGTACTTC	CASSLQGGGAYEQYF
few	TRBV7-8	-	TRBJ2-6	TGTGCCAGCAGTATCCTTAGCTCTGGGGCCAACGTCCTGACTTTC	CASSILSSGANVLTF
-	TRBV28	TRBD2	TRBJ2-3	TGTGCCAGCAGTTACGACCTAGCGGGAGTCACAGATACGCAGTATTTT	CASSYDLAGVTDTQYF
-	TRBV11-1	TRBD2	TRBJ2-5	TGTGCCAGCAGCCGTCCCGGGACTAGCGGGGGGTACCAAGAGACCCAGTACTTC	CASSRPGTSGGYQETQYF
-	TRBV6-5	TRBD2	TRBJ2-3	TGTGCCAGCAGTTACTCTCAGCGGGGGGGCAAGTATTTT	CASSYSQRGGKYF
-	TRBV12-3/TRBV12-4	-	TRBJ2-2	TGTGCCAGCAGTTTTCGCGGAGCCCACCCCGGGGAGCTGTTTTTT	CASSFRGAHPGELFF
-	TRBV2	-	TRBJ2-7	TGTGCCAGCAGTGTGCAGGGACTGATCTACGAGCAGTACTTC	CASSVQGLIYEQYF
few	TRBV27	TRBD2	TRBJ2-1	TGTGCCAGCAGTCCCCGTAGTGGTAGCGGGAGGTACAATGAGCAGTTCTTC	CASSPRSGSGRYNEQFF
-	TRBV14	-	TRBJ2-2	TGTGCCAGCAGCCAAACCCTCAGCGTAAAGGGCACCGGGGAGCTGTTTTTT	CASSQTLSVKGTGELFF
-	TRBV6-1	-	TRBJ2-7	TGTGCCAGCAGCCACTGGTGGGTAGCCTACGAGCAGTACTTC	CASSHWWVAYEQYF
few	TRBV20-1	-	TRBJ2-2	TGCAGTGCTAGAGCGGGTTCTAAGACCGGGGAGCTGTTTTTT	CSARAGSKTGELFF
few	TRBV24-1	-	TRBJ1-5	TGTGCCACCAGTGATCCTCTAGGGGATTTGGATCAGCCCCAGCATTTT	CATSDPLGDLDQPQHF
-	TRBV6-5	TRBD2	TRBJ2-7	TGTGCCAGCAGTTCCCTACTAGCGGGGCCCTACGAGCAGTACTTC	CASSSLLAGPYEQYF
many	TRBV12-3/TRBV12-4	TRBD1	TRBJ2-1	TGTGCCAGCGGCCGGGACAGGGCCTACAATGAGCAGTTCTTC	CASGRDRAYNEQFF
-	TRBV5-1	-	TRBJ2-3	TGCGCCAGCAGCTTGGACGGGGTCCAGACAGATACGCAGTATTTT	CASSLDGVQTDTQYF